Here is one T cell receptor beta chain with its context. Ages ranged from about 18 to 100 years, with residence in some 25 US areas. Clinical history reported by participants formed the basis on which cohorts were assigned. This entry is derived from a study of blood T cell repertoires in COVID-19. For the study at large: Some COVID-19 samples were acute and others convalescent; all came from the United States, Italy and Spain.

In the original processing: Amplification from reference gene primers served as the basis for estimated nucleated cell counts. Assay used: immunoSEQ multiplex PCR; TCRdb lists only in-frame clones, some missing. The DNA was the basis for D and trimming; V, J and clone size are from that table. The table lists about 150,000 clones, around 84% of them singletons. This CDR3 comprises 14 residues. V was pared by 9 bases and J by 2 bases, with 13 bases between. The germline V gene has CDR1 MRHNA and CDR2 SNTAGT. Input material: PBMCs or T cells enriched from blood (not recorded which). The receptor was derived from a man aged 50 to 59 who had recovered from COVID-19. V gene TRBV6-4 combines with J gene TRBJ2-2; the D gene is possibly TRBD1 (5 bases). CDR3 bases: TGTGCCAGTGGGGCTGACGGAAACACCGGGGAGCTGTTTTTT. It specifies CASGADGNTGELFF.